The text below deals with one TCR beta chain. Germline trimming cut 4 bases from V and 4 bases from J; bases unmatched to any gene: 13. The CDR3 extends over 16 amino acids. The germline CDR1 and CDR2 sequences are SGHRS and YFSETQ. The table came from immunoSEQ multiplex PCR; TCRdb's copy has only in-frame clones and leaves some out. The sample lists a few hundred thousand clones; 87% were seen once. The data stem from a study of blood T cell repertoires in COVID-19. This sequence joins TRBV5-1 and TRBJ2-5; 7 bases match TRBD2. Input material: PBMCs or T cells enriched from blood (not recorded which). The TCR comes from a woman aged 25 to 39 who had recovered from COVID-19. The CDR3 DNA sequence: TGCGCCAGCAGCGCATCCGACTCAGCGGGGCCAGAGACCCAGTACTTC. Translation: CASSASDSAGPETQYF.